This T cell receptor beta chain was sequenced during a study of T cells expressing NK-cell markers. The wider study: Beta-chain profiling covered CD3+CD56+NKG2C+, CD3+CD56+NKG2C- and CD3+CD56-NKG2C+ sorted subsets.

The CDR3 has 12 residues. CDR1 is MNHEY, CDR2 SVGEGT, per germline. No DNA is given; TCRdb re-called the 5' RACE reads and lists each CDR3 protein once. Its table records about 550,000 distinct CDR3 sequences. The sample taken for sequencing was blood T cells: a sorted CD56 or NKG2C T cell subset, CD4+ or CD8+ T cells, or bulk PBMC T cells (not recorded which). The chain employs TRBV6-2 or TRBV6-3 and TRBJ2-7; checking the TCRdb D call of TRBD1 is not possible without DNA. This TCR came from a man younger than 35 in good health. This CDR3 reads CASSPVLGEQYF.